These T cell receptor beta chains were read from a single sample in a study of blood T cells in healthy people across ages. TCRdb independently ran MiXCR on the 5' RACE reads; one entry per CDR3 protein. Found here are roughly 1.6 million distinct CDR3 sequences, almost 35% of them singletons; the top ten hold 11%. Sequencing was performed on blood. The source is a woman in her thirties in good health. Both conserved end residues are part of each CDR3. Each record gives: V gene, clone size, J gene, D gene, CDR3 protein, CDR3 DNA. D genes are given only for firm matches. The size of a clone is reported for some rows only, either as once, few or many, or as a class for expanded clones.

>TRBV3-1|few|TRBJ2-3|TRBD2
CASRHDLAGHDTQYF
TGTGCCAGCAGACACGACCTAGCGGGACACGATACGCAGTATTTT
>TRBV4-1|few|TRBJ1-2|NA
CASSQDKAPTGVGGYTF
TGCGCCAGCAGCCAAGATAAGGCCCCCACGGGCGTGGGTGGCTACACCTTC
>TRBV20-1|NA|TRBJ2-1|NA
CSARVGSWDNEQFF
TGCAGTGCTAGAGTCGGTAGCTGGGACAATGAGCAGTTCTTC
>TRBV7-9|many|TRBJ2-5|NA
CASRAGGQETQYF
TGTGCCAGCAGAGCTGGAGGCCAAGAGACCCAGTACTTC
>TRBV3-1|once|TRBJ1-5|NA
CASSQLVSNQPQHF
TGTGCCAGCAGCCAACTGGTTAGCAATCAGCCCCAGCATTTT
>TRBV20-1|NA|TRBJ2-1|NA
CSARVLGSSYNEQFF
TGCAGTGCTAGAGTGCTAGGGAGCTCCTACAATGAGCAGTTCTTC
>TRBV7-8|NA|TRBJ2-7|NA
CASSLPSGRTYEQYF
TGTGCCAGCAGCTTACCTTCAGGACGGACCTACGAGCAGTACTTC
>TRBV29-1|many|TRBJ2-5|NA
CSVGAGEETQYF
TGCAGCGTGGGGGCAGGGGAAGAGACCCAGTACTTC
>TRBV9|few|TRBJ2-4|NA
CASSERDGSWNIQYF
TGTGCCAGCAGCGAGAGGGACGGGAGTTGGAACATTCAGTACTTC
>TRBV20-1|NA|TRBJ2-1|TRBD2
CSANPAGGLYNEQFF
TGCAGTGCTAACCCAGCGGGAGGTTTGTACAATGAGCAGTTCTTC